The text below deals with one T cell receptor (beta chain). Generated by immunoSEQ multiplex PCR, the TCRdb table keeps only in-frame clones and is missing some. The sample carries approximately 90,000 clones, approximately 85% recorded once. This sample was taken from a study of blood T cell repertoires in COVID-19. Study-level information: COVID-19 samples collected from the United States, Italy and Spain covered acute and convalescent phases.

The germline V gene encodes CDR1 LNHDA and CDR2 SQIVND (reference sequence). This CDR3 is built from 15 residues. Trimming cost V 2 bases and J 4 bases, with 15 bases left between them. Sequenced material: peripheral blood. The receptor comes from a human donor in a cohort sampled during active COVID-19. This chain uses TRBV19 with TRBJ2-7; possible D gene TRBD2, 5 bases. Here the CDR3 reads CASSILARAPYEQYF. CDR3 DNA sequence: TGTGCCAGTAGTATACTAGCCCGGGCCCCGTACGAGCAGTACTTC.